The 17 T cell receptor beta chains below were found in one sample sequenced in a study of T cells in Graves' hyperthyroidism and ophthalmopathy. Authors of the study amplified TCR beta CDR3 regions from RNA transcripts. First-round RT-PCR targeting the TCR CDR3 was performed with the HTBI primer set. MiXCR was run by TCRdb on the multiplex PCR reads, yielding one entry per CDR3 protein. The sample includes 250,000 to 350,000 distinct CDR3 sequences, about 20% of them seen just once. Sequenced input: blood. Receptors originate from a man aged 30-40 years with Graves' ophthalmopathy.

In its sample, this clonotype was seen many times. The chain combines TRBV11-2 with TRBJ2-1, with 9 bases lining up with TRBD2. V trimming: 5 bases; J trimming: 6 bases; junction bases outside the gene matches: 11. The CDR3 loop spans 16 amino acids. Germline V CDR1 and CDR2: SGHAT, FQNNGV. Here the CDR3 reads CASSTPGTSRLNEQFF. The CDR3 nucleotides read TGTGCCAGCAGCACCCCCGGGACTAGCCGACTCAATGAGCAGTTCTTC.

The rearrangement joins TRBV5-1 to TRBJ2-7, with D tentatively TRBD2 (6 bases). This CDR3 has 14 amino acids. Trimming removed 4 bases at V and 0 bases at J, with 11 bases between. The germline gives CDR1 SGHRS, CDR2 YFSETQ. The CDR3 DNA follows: TGCGCCAGCAGCGGCGGGGACGGCTCCTACGAGCAGTACTTC. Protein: CASSGGDGSYEQYF.

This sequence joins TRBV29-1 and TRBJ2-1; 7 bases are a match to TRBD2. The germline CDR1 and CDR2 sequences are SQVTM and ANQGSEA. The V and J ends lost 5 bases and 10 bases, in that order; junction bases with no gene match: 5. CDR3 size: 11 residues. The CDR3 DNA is TGCAGCGTTATTACTAGCGCAGAGCAGTTCTTC. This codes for CSVITSAEQFF.

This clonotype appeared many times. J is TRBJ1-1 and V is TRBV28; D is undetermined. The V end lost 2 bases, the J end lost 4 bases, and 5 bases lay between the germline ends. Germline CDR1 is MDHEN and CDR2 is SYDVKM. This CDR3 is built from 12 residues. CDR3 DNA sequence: TGTGCCAGCAGTTTAAGACTCACTGAAGCTTTCTTT. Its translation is CASSLRLTEAFF.

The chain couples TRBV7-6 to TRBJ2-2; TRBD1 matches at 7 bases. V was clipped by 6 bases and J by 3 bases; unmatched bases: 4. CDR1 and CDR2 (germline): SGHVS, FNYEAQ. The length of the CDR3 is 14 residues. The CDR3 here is CASRKQGHTGELFF. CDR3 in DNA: TGTGCCAGCAGAAAACAGGGGCACACCGGGGAGCTGTTTTTT.

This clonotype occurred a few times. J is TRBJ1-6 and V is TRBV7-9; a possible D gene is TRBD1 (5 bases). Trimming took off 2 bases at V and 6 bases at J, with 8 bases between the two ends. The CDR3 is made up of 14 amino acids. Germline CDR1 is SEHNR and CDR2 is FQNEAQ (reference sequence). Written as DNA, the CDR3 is TGTGCCAGCAGCTTACGAGGGACTAATTCACCCCTCCACTTT. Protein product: CASSLRGTNSPLHF.

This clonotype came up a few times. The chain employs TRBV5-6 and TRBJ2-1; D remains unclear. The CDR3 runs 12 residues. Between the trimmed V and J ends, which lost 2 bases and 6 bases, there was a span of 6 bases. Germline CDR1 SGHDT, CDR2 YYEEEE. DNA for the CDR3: TGTGCCAGCAGCTTTACCTTCAATGAGCAGTTCTTC. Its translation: CASSFTFNEQFF.

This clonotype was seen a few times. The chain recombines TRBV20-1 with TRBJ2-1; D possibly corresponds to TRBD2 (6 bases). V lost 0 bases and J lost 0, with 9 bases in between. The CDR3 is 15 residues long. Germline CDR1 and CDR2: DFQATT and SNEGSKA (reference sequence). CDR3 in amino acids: CSARDIGSSYNEQFF. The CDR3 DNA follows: TGCAGTGCTAGAGATATCGGGAGCTCCTACAATGAGCAGTTCTTC.

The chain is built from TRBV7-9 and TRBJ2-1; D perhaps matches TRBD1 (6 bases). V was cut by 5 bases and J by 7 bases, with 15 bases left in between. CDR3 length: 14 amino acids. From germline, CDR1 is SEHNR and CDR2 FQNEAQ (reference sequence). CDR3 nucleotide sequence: TGTGCCAGCAGCCCGATGACAGGTACGAATGAGCAGTTCTTC. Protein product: CASSPMTGTNEQFF.

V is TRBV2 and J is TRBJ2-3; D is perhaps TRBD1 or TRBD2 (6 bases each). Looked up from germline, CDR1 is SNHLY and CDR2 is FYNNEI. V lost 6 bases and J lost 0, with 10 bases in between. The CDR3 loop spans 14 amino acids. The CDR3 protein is CASRKGGSTDTQYF. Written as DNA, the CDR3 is TGTGCCAGCAGAAAGGGGGGTAGCACAGATACGCAGTATTTT.

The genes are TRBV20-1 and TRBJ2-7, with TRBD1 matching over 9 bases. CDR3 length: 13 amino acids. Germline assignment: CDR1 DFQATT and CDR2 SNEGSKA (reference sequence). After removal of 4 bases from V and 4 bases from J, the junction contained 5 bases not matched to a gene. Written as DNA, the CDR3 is TGCAGTGCTATCCCGGGACAGGGATACGAGCAGTACTTC. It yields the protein CSAIPGQGYEQYF.

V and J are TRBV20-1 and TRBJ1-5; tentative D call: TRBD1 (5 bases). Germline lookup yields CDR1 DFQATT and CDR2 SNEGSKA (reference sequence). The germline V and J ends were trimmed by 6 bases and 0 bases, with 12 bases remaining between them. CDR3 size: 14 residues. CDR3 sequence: CSAVGANSNQPQHF. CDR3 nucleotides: TGCAGTGCCGTCGGGGCCAATAGCAATCAGCCCCAGCATTTT.

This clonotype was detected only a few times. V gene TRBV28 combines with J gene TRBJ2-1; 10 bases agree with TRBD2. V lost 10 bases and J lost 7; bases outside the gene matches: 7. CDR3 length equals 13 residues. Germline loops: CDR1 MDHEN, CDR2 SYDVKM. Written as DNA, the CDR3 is TGTGCCATGTCTAGCGGGAGTTTGAATGAGCAGTTCTTC. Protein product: CAMSSGSLNEQFF.

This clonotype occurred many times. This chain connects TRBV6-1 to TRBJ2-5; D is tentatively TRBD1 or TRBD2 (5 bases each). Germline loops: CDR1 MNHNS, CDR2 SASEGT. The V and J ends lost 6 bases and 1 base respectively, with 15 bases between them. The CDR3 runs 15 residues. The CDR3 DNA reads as TGTGCCAGCAGCACCGACCGGGACGGCCAAGAGACCCAGTACTTC. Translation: CASSTDRDGQETQYF.

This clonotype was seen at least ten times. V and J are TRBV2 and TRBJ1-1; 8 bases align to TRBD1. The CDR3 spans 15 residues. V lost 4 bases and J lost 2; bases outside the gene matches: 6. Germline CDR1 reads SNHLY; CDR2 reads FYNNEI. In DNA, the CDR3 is TGTGCCAGCAGTGGGAGGACAGGGAAAAACACTGAAGCTTTCTTT. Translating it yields CASSGRTGKNTEAFF.

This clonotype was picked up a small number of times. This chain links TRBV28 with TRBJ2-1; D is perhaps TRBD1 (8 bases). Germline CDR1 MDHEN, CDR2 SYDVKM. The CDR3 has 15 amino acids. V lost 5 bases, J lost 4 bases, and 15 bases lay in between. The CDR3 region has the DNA TGTGCCAGCAGTCCAACAGGGGGAGGGTACAATGAGCAGTTCTTC. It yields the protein CASSPTGGGYNEQFF.

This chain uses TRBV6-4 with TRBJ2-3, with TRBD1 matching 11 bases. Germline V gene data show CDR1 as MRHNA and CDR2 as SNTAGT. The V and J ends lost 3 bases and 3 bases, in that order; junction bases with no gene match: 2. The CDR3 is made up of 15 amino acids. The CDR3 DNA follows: TGTGCCAGCAGTGATGGGACAGGGGGTACAGATACGCAGTATTTT. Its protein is CASSDGTGGTDTQYF.